This paragraph reports one T cell receptor beta chain. Clones were read by immunoSEQ multiplex PCR, and TCRdb kept only the in-frame ones, dropping some. The sample comprises about 70,000 clones, 90% to 95% of which are singletons, and approximately 2% rests with the top ten. The data were taken from a study of T cell changes during pregnancy in multiple sclerosis. The germline V gene has CDR1 MDHEN and CDR2 SYDVKM. V shed 10 bases and J shed 1 base, with 16 bases lying between them. This CDR3 is 14 amino acids long. This chain connects TRBV28 to TRBJ1-1; D may be TRBD1 (6 bases). The TCR originated in a female donor in good health, enrolled as a control in a pregnancy study. The source material was peripheral blood, sampled in the second trimester of pregnancy. As DNA, the CDR3 is TGTGCCACCCACTCCGGACAGTGGAACACTGAAGCTTTCTTT. This translates into CATHSGQWNTEAFF.